Below are 25 T cell receptor beta chains sequenced from a single sample in a study of blood T cell repertoires in COVID-19. Sequencing was performed with immunoSEQ multiplex PCR; in TCRdb, only in-frame clones are kept and a portion is missing. The sample records some 270,000 clones, approximately 83% being singletons. The sample taken for sequencing was peripheral blood. The receptors were sampled from a woman aged 70-85 years with acute or convalescent COVID-19.

The chain recombines TRBV5-1 with TRBJ1-5; D unresolved. CDR1 and CDR2 from the germline V gene are SGHRS and YFSETQ. V dropped 2 bases and J dropped 0 bases, with 9 bases sitting between them. The CDR3 totals 15 residues. DNA for the CDR3: TGCGCCAGCAGCTTCACTTTCCCTAGCAATCAGCCCCAGCATTTT. It encodes CASSFTFPSNQPQHF.

The rearrangement joins TRBV11-1 to TRBJ1-6; tentatively, D is TRBD1 (5 bases). From germline, CDR1 is SGHAT and CDR2 FQDESV (reference sequence). The V and J ends lost 5 bases and 7 bases respectively, with 12 bases between them. This CDR3 has 14 amino acids. The CDR3 nucleotides are TGTGCCAGCAGCCGTGCCCGGGGGAATTCACCCCTCCACTTT. It is translated as CASSRARGNSPLHF.

This clone is a singleton in its sample. This CDR3 is CASSYSGGANEKLFF. In DNA, the CDR3 is TGTGCCAGCAGTTACTCGGGAGGGGCCAATGAAAAACTGTTTTTT. The genes are TRBV6-6 and TRBJ1-4; perhaps TRBD1 as D (5 bases). Trimming pared 0 bases from V and 5 bases from J, leaving 10 bases between. Germline CDR1 reads MNHNY; CDR2 reads SVGAGI (reference sequence). This CDR3 spans 15 amino acids.

In nucleotides, the CDR3 is TGTGCCACCATCGGGGAGAACACCGGGGAGCTGTTTTTT. It encodes CATIGENTGELFF. The chain uses TRBV3-1 (or the pseudogene TRBV3-2) and TRBJ2-2, with a possible D match to TRBD2 (5 bases). This CDR3 spans 13 amino acids. Germline lookup yields CDR1 LGHDT and CDR2 YNNKEL (reference sequence). V lost 10 bases to trimming and J lost 1 base, with 10 bases between them.

The chain employs TRBV6-5 and TRBJ1-3, with D perhaps matching TRBD1 (5 bases). This CDR3 contains 15 residues. Germline V gives CDR1 MNHEY, CDR2 SVGAGI. V was cut by 6 bases and J by 2 bases, with 14 bases left in between. The CDR3, as DNA: TGTGCCAGCAGCCCCCACTGGGGCCCTGGAAACACCATATATTTT. It encodes CASSPHWGPGNTIYF.

The J gene is TRBJ2-6, the V gene TRBV5-1, with no clear D. Deletions cut 0 bases from V and 0 bases from J, with 4 bases between. The CDR3 is made up of 15 amino acids. CDR1 SGHRS and CDR2 YFSETQ come from the germline V gene. The CDR3 spells CASSLGASGANVLTF. The CDR3 coding sequence is TGCGCCAGCAGCTTGGGAGCCTCTGGGGCCAACGTCCTGACTTTC.

J is TRBJ2-5 and V is TRBV4-1, with 7 bases that match TRBD2. After removal of 4 bases from V and 2 bases from J, the junction contained 7 bases not matched to a gene. Germline V gene sequence: CDR1 MGHRA, CDR2 YSYEKL. The CDR3 sequence is 15 residues long. CDR3 in DNA: TGCGCCAGCAGCCGTGGACTAGTCGGTCAAGAGACCCAGTACTTC. Its protein product is CASSRGLVGQETQYF.

V is TRBV11-3 and J is TRBJ1-1, with unresolved D. There are 12 residues in the CDR3. Germline assignment: CDR1 SGHNT and CDR2 YENEEA. Trimming took 3 bases from V and 1 from J, leaving 3 bases between them. The CDR3 nucleotides are TGTGCCAGCAGCTTCGGGAACACTGAAGCTTTCTTT. This gives the protein CASSFGNTEAFF. Full variable domain (rest looked up from reference TRBV11-3 and TRBJ1-1): EAGVVQSPRYKIIEKKQPVAFWCNPISGHNTLYWYLQNLGQGPELLIRYENEEAVDDSQLPKDRFSAERLKGVDSTLKIQPAELGDSAVYLCASSFGNTEAFFGQGTRLTVV.

This clone was found a few times. The chain carries TRBV14 and TRBJ2-7; TRBD1 might be the D (5 bases). Germline V gene data show CDR1 as SGHDN and CDR2 as FVKESK. Trimming removed 4 bases at V and 6 bases at J, with 13 bases between. The CDR3 consists of 13 residues. The CDR3 DNA reads TGTGCCAGCAGCCGAATGGGGCTAGGCGAGCAGTACTTC. As protein: CASSRMGLGEQYF.

The CDR3 nucleotides are TGCGCCAGCAGCTTGAGTGGGGCGGACGGGGAGCTGTTTTTT. It codes for CASSLSGADGELFF. This chain connects TRBV5-1 to TRBJ2-2, with D perhaps TRBD1 (5 bases). The V and J ends lost 1 base and 7 bases respectively, with 11 bases between them. Looked up from germline, CDR1 is SGHRS and CDR2 is YFSETQ. This CDR3 is 14 amino acids long. Full variable domain (rest looked up from reference TRBV5-1 and TRBJ2-2): KAGVTQTPRYLIKTRGQQVTLSCSPISGHRSVSWYQQTPGQGLQFLFEYFSETQRNKGNFPGRFSGRQFSNSRSEMNVSTLELGDSALYLCASSLSGADGELFFGEGSRLTVL.

The V call is TRBV6-6, the J call TRBJ2-1, with TRBD2 matching over 8 bases. Germline CDR1 and CDR2: MNHNY and SVGAGI (reference sequence). This CDR3 spans 15 amino acids. J gave up 0 bases and V 7 bases, and 5 bases lay outside the gene matches. CDR3 protein: CASNGAGGSYNEQFF. The DNA of the CDR3 is TGTGCCAGCAATGGGGCGGGGGGCTCCTACAATGAGCAGTTCTTC.

V gene TRBV27 combines with J gene TRBJ2-3; 10 bases line up with TRBD1. Germline V gives CDR1 MNHEY, CDR2 SMNVEV (reference sequence). V lost 1 base, J lost 6 bases, and 4 bases stayed unmatched. The CDR3 is 15 amino acids. CDR3: CASSLLGTGVDTQYF. The CDR3 DNA is TGTGCCAGCAGTTTATTGGGGACAGGGGTGGATACGCAGTATTTT.

V gene TRBV7-2 combines with J gene TRBJ1-1, with D possibly being TRBD1 (5 bases). The CDR3 loop spans 14 amino acids. The V end was cut by 0 bases, the J end by 11 bases, with 16 bases between. Germline V gene sequence: CDR1 SGHTA, CDR2 FQGNSA. CDR3 protein: CASSLALGGMGAFF. The CDR3 bases are TGTGCCAGCAGCTTAGCGCTCGGGGGGATGGGTGCTTTCTTT.

The chain joins TRBV27 to TRBJ1-5; D is perhaps TRBD1 (6 bases). Per germline, CDR1 MNHEY and CDR2 SMNVEV (reference sequence). V was clipped by 6 bases and J by 7 bases, with 16 bases between them. There are 14 residues in the CDR3. The CDR3 region is CASRPRQGNQPQHF. The CDR3, as DNA: TGTGCCAGCAGGCCCCGCCAGGGGAACCAGCCCCAGCATTTT.

There are a few counts of this clone. The chain recombines TRBV24-1 with TRBJ1-5; a weak D match, TRBD1 (5 bases). This CDR3 spans 16 amino acids. V lost 4 bases, J lost 6 bases, and 18 bases lay in between. In germline, CDR1 is KGHDR, CDR2 SFDVKD. The CDR3 region has the DNA TGTGCCACCAGTGACCCCGTGGGGGGGGGAGTTCAGCCCCAGCATTTT. Its protein is CATSDPVGGGVQPQHF.

The chain is built from TRBV12-1 and TRBJ1-3. TRBV12-1 is designated a pseudogene. The CDR3 has 17 residues. CDR3 region: CATHSTGGGTQENTIYF. The CDR3 DNA sequence: TGTGCCACTCACTCCACCGGGGGGGGGACCCAGGAAAACACCATATATTTT.

This rearrangement joins TRBV4-1 to TRBJ2-1, with 9 bases aligning to TRBD2. Germline V gives CDR1 MGHRA, CDR2 YSYEKL. The CDR3 consists of 16 residues. The V segment lost 1 base and the J segment 5 bases; nucleotides outside the gene matches: 6. CDR3 DNA: TGCGCCAGCAGCCAAGTGGGCGGGGGGGCCCACAATGAGCAGTTCTTC. The encoded protein is CASSQVGGGAHNEQFF.

This rearrangement joins TRBV5-1 to TRBJ1-1; D is uncertain. The CDR3 has 12 residues. The V gene lost 0 bases and the J gene lost 4 bases, with 4 bases spanning the gap. The germline gives CDR1 SGHRS, CDR2 YFSETQ. CDR3 DNA: TGCGCCAGCAGCTTGGGGAGCACTGAAGCTTTCTTT. Its translation is CASSLGSTEAFF.

This chain connects TRBV9 to TRBJ1-2; D not certain. In germline, CDR1 is SGDLS, CDR2 YYNGEE. Trimming shortened V by 4 bases and J by 8 bases, and 21 bases separated the two germline ends. The CDR3 sequence is 15 residues long. CDR3 amino acids: CASSLHRAGLEGYTF. In DNA, the CDR3 is TGTGCCAGCAGCCTCCACCGCGCGGGATTGGAGGGCTACACCTTC.

The chain joins TRBV20-1 to TRBJ1-1; perhaps TRBD1 as D (6 bases). The germline V gene encodes CDR1 DFQATT and CDR2 SNEGSKA (reference sequence). The CDR3 has 11 residues. Trimming pared 2 bases from V and 8 bases from J, leaving 9 bases between. CDR3 bases: TGCAGTGCTAGACCCGGGACAGAAGCTTTCTTT. Its protein product is CSARPGTEAFF.

V gene TRBV6-6 combines with J gene TRBJ2-7; 15 positions match TRBD2. V shed 5 bases and J 4 bases; nucleotides not matched to a gene: 9. CDR3 length equals 17 residues. In germline, CDR1 is MNHNY, CDR2 SVGAGI (reference sequence). The CDR3 protein is CASSPFGTSGGNYEQYF. CDR3 bases: TGTGCCAGCAGTCCGTTCGGGACTAGCGGGGGGAATTACGAGCAGTACTTC.

The chain employs TRBV7-8 and TRBJ2-7; D gene ambiguous. The CDR3 is made up of 12 amino acids. Germline-derived CDR1 and CDR2 are SGHVS and FQNEAQ. The V gene lost 5 bases and the J gene lost 3 bases, with 8 bases spanning the gap. In DNA, the CDR3 is TGTGCCAGCAGCCCACCTAGCTACGAGCAGTACTTC. Translating gives CASSPPSYEQYF.

The V gene is TRBV7-6, the J gene TRBJ1-5; a weak D match, TRBD1 (5 bases). The V gene's germline CDR1 is SGHVS and CDR2 FNYEAQ. Trimming left V 3 bases short and J 4 bases short, with 13 bases between. This CDR3 contains 15 residues. CDR3 residues: CASSLTDMSNQPQHF. DNA for the CDR3: TGTGCCAGCAGCTTGACAGATATGTCAAATCAGCCCCAGCATTTT.

The V gene is TRBV30, the J gene TRBJ1-6; 9 positions match TRBD1. Germline CDR1 GTSNPN, CDR2 SVGIG (reference sequence). The CDR3 runs 13 residues. Trimming cost V 5 bases and J 10 bases; bases outside gene matches: 6. The CDR3 DNA is TGTGCCTGGCCGGGACAGGGACGGTCACCCCTCCACTTT. Its translation is CAWPGQGRSPLHF.

The CDR3 protein is CASSLPAYYGYTF. The CDR3 DNA sequence: TGTGCCAGCAGCTTACCTGCGTACTATGGCTACACCTTC. V usage is TRBV7-9 and J usage is TRBJ1-2; D uncertain. Germline lookup yields CDR1 SEHNR and CDR2 FQNEAQ (reference sequence). This CDR3 region has 13 residues. Deletions cut 2 bases from V and 3 bases from J, with 7 bases between.